The rows below give T cell receptor beta chains drawn from one sample of a study of cytomegalovirus exposure and HLA in healthy donors. Assay: immunoSEQ multiplex PCR; the TCRdb copy retains only in-frame clones and omits some. The sample has 150,000 to 200,000 clones, about 76% seen once. Sample: PBMCs. Every receptor here comes from a woman between 45 and 60 years old in good health and CMV-seronegative. Each CDR3 is given with its conserved first and last residue. Each record gives: CDR3 DNA, CDR3 protein, clone size, J gene, D gene, CDR3 length, V gene. The D gene is left open where the match is weak. Size is omitted from some rows. Given values are once, few, many or a class for expanded clones.

CDR3 DNA: TGTGCCAGCAGCTTAGAACTAGCGGGAGTAGGCGAGCAGTACTTC
CDR3 protein: CASSLELAGVGEQYF
clone size: -
J gene: TRBJ2-7
D gene: TRBD2
CDR3 length: 15
V gene: TRBV7-2

CDR3 DNA: TGTGCCAGCACCCCCGGGACAGGGTATGGCTACACCTTC
CDR3 protein: CASTPGTGYGYTF
clone size: -
J gene: TRBJ1-2
D gene: TRBD1
CDR3 length: 13
V gene: TRBV28

CDR3 DNA: TGTGCCAGCAGTTTTGTTAGGGACAGCGCCTTTTCGACTAGCGGGAGACCCTACGAGCAGTACTTC
CDR3 protein: CASSFVRDSAFSTSGRPYEQYF
clone size: once
J gene: TRBJ2-7
D gene: TRBD2
CDR3 length: 22
V gene: TRBV28

CDR3 DNA: TGCGCCATCAGTGAGTCGATGGCGGGAGAGTACAATGAGCAGTTCTTC
CDR3 protein: CAISESMAGEYNEQFF
clone size: -
J gene: TRBJ2-1
D gene: TRBD2
CDR3 length: 16
V gene: TRBV10-3

CDR3 DNA: TGTGCCAGCTCACCAGAGACAGGCCTGAACACTGAAGCTTTCTTT
CDR3 protein: CASSPETGLNTEAFF
clone size: -
J gene: TRBJ1-1
D gene: -
CDR3 length: 15
V gene: TRBV18

CDR3 DNA: TGTGCCAGCAGCTTAGCGCGGGGGAACACTGAAGCTTTCTTT
CDR3 protein: CASSLARGNTEAFF
clone size: -
J gene: TRBJ1-1
D gene: -
CDR3 length: 14
V gene: TRBV7-2

CDR3 DNA: TGTGCCAGCAGCGTAACCCCAGGTCAGCCCCAGCATTTT
CDR3 protein: CASSVTPGQPQHF
clone size: -
J gene: TRBJ1-5
D gene: -
CDR3 length: 13
V gene: TRBV9

CDR3 DNA: TGTGCCAGCAGCCAAGAAAGGGGCAGGGGGACAGATACGCAGTATTTT
CDR3 protein: CASSQERGRGTDTQYF
clone size: -
J gene: TRBJ2-3
D gene: TRBD1
CDR3 length: 16
V gene: TRBV4-2

CDR3 DNA: TGTGCCAGCACTACTTCGATGGGTAGCGGGAGTTCAGATACGCAGTATTTT
CDR3 protein: CASTTSMGSGSSDTQYF
clone size: -
J gene: TRBJ2-3
D gene: TRBD2
CDR3 length: 17
V gene: TRBV9

CDR3 DNA: TGTGCCAGCAGCCAAGACCGACTAGCGGGCATCTACGAGCAGTACTTC
CDR3 protein: CASSQDRLAGIYEQYF
clone size: -
J gene: TRBJ2-7
D gene: TRBD2
CDR3 length: 16
V gene: TRBV14

CDR3 DNA: TGTGCCAGCAGTGATGCTGCAGGGGTCACTTCGGACGAGCAGTACTTC
CDR3 protein: CASSDAAGVTSDEQYF
clone size: few
J gene: TRBJ2-7
D gene: -
CDR3 length: 16
V gene: TRBV25-1

CDR3 DNA: TGTGCCAGCAGCTCCGGACAGGGTAGCTATGGCTACACCTTC
CDR3 protein: CASSSGQGSYGYTF
clone size: few
J gene: TRBJ1-2
D gene: TRBD1
CDR3 length: 14
V gene: TRBV7-9

CDR3 DNA: TGTGCCAGCAGCGTATCTGCGGGGTACCAAGAGACCCAGTACTTC
CDR3 protein: CASSVSAGYQETQYF
clone size: -
J gene: TRBJ2-5
D gene: -
CDR3 length: 15
V gene: TRBV9

CDR3 DNA: TGTGCCAGCACCTACCGCTCTGGGGCCAACGTCCTGACTTTC
CDR3 protein: CASTYRSGANVLTF
clone size: -
J gene: TRBJ2-6
D gene: -
CDR3 length: 14
V gene: TRBV6-5

CDR3 DNA: TGTGCCAGCAGGCGGGACAGCTCTGGGGCCAACGTCCTGACTTTC
CDR3 protein: CASRRDSSGANVLTF
clone size: -
J gene: TRBJ2-6
D gene: -
CDR3 length: 15
V gene: TRBV2

CDR3 DNA: TGTGCCAGCAGCTTGACAGCATGGGTTGGGACTAGCGGGACAGATACGCAGTATTTT
CDR3 protein: CASSLTAWVGTSGTDTQYF
clone size: -
J gene: TRBJ2-3
D gene: TRBD2
CDR3 length: 19
V gene: TRBV7-6

CDR3 DNA: TGTGCCAGCAGCTTCGGGGGACCAACTGAAGCTTTCTTT
CDR3 protein: CASSFGGPTEAFF
clone size: few
J gene: TRBJ1-1
D gene: -
CDR3 length: 13
V gene: TRBV5-4

CDR3 DNA: TGTGCCAGCAGCTTAGATGTATCAGATACGCAGTATTTT
CDR3 protein: CASSLDVSDTQYF
clone size: -
J gene: TRBJ2-3
D gene: -
CDR3 length: 13
V gene: TRBV7-9

CDR3 DNA: TGTGCCAGCAGTTCCCGGACTAGCGGAGTGGGTAATGAGCAGTTCTTC
CDR3 protein: CASSSRTSGVGNEQFF
clone size: -
J gene: TRBJ2-1
D gene: TRBD2
CDR3 length: 16
V gene: TRBV6-5

CDR3 DNA: TGCGCCAGCAGCTTGGAGGGGTCTGGGGCCAACGTCCTGACTTTC
CDR3 protein: CASSLEGSGANVLTF
clone size: few
J gene: TRBJ2-6
D gene: -
CDR3 length: 15
V gene: TRBV5-1

CDR3 DNA: TGTGCCAGCAGTTACTCGCCGCGGGCTGAAGCTTTCTTT
CDR3 protein: CASSYSPRAEAFF
clone size: -
J gene: TRBJ1-1
D gene: -
CDR3 length: 13
V gene: TRBV6-5

CDR3 DNA: TGTGCCAGTAGTCATGGGTCAGGGGCCTATGGCTACACCTTC
CDR3 protein: CASSHGSGAYGYTF
clone size: once
J gene: TRBJ1-2
D gene: -
CDR3 length: 14
V gene: TRBV19

CDR3 DNA: TGCGCCAGCAGCTGGGGACTCGAGGGCACTGAAGCTTTCTTT
CDR3 protein: CASSWGLEGTEAFF
clone size: -
J gene: TRBJ1-1
D gene: -
CDR3 length: 14
V gene: TRBV5-1

CDR3 DNA: TGTGCCAGCAGCCCCCGGGACATGACCGGGGAGCTGTTTTTT
CDR3 protein: CASSPRDMTGELFF
clone size: -
J gene: TRBJ2-2
D gene: -
CDR3 length: 14
V gene: TRBV9

CDR3 DNA: TGTGCCAGCTCACCACTGGGGAGCGATCAGCCCCAGCATTTT
CDR3 protein: CASSPLGSDQPQHF
clone size: -
J gene: TRBJ1-5
D gene: -
CDR3 length: 14
V gene: TRBV18

CDR3 DNA: TGTGCCAGCAGCTTAGATTTAGTGGATGGCTACACCTTC
CDR3 protein: CASSLDLVDGYTF
clone size: -
J gene: TRBJ1-2
D gene: -
CDR3 length: 13
V gene: TRBV7-9

CDR3 DNA: TGCGCCAGCAGCCTAGGACCCTCGGGGGAGACCCAGTACTTC
CDR3 protein: CASSLGPSGETQYF
clone size: -
J gene: TRBJ2-5
D gene: -
CDR3 length: 14
V gene: TRBV4-3

CDR3 DNA: TGTGCCAGCAGCCAGACCCGGGAGGCTAATGAAAAACTGTTTTTT
CDR3 protein: CASSQTREANEKLFF
clone size: -
J gene: TRBJ1-4
D gene: -
CDR3 length: 15
V gene: TRBV6-6

CDR3 DNA: TGTGCCAGCAGTTTAGGGACAGGGGTAGCCGAGACCCAGTACTTC
CDR3 protein: CASSLGTGVAETQYF
clone size: -
J gene: TRBJ2-5
D gene: TRBD1
CDR3 length: 15
V gene: TRBV28

CDR3 DNA: TGTGCCAGCATATATGCGGAGGGGTGGACTGAAGCTTTCTTT
CDR3 protein: CASIYAEGWTEAFF
clone size: -
J gene: TRBJ1-1
D gene: -
CDR3 length: 14
V gene: TRBV6-6

CDR3 DNA: TGTGCCAGCAGCGTAGAGTGGGGACTAGCGGGGGGCACCGGGGAGCTGTTTTTT
CDR3 protein: CASSVEWGLAGGTGELFF
clone size: -
J gene: TRBJ2-2
D gene: TRBD2
CDR3 length: 18
V gene: TRBV9

CDR3 DNA: TGTGCCAGCAGTTACGTCGCAGATACGCAGTATTTT
CDR3 protein: CASSYVADTQYF
clone size: -
J gene: TRBJ2-3
D gene: -
CDR3 length: 12
V gene: TRBV6-6

CDR3 DNA: TGCGCCAGCAGCTGGGGGACAGCCGATGAAAAACTGTTTTTT
CDR3 protein: CASSWGTADEKLFF
clone size: -
J gene: TRBJ1-4
D gene: TRBD1
CDR3 length: 14
V gene: TRBV5-1

CDR3 DNA: TGTGCCAGCAGGAGACTAGCGGCTAGCACAGATACGCAGTATTTT
CDR3 protein: CASRRLAASTDTQYF
clone size: -
J gene: TRBJ2-3
D gene: TRBD2
CDR3 length: 15
V gene: TRBV7-2

CDR3 DNA: TGTGCCAGTAGTCCCCGGGAGGGTGTATCCTCGATCTCTGGAAACACCATATATTTT
CDR3 protein: CASSPREGVSSISGNTIYF
clone size: -
J gene: TRBJ1-3
D gene: -
CDR3 length: 19
V gene: TRBV19

CDR3 DNA: TGCGCCAGCAGACAGGGGGCGCAGGGTGGCTACACCTTC
CDR3 protein: CASRQGAQGGYTF
clone size: few
J gene: TRBJ1-2
D gene: TRBD1
CDR3 length: 13
V gene: TRBV5-1

CDR3 DNA: TGTGCCAGCAGCTTTGGGACACCCTACGAGCAGTACTTC
CDR3 protein: CASSFGTPYEQYF
clone size: -
J gene: TRBJ2-7
D gene: -
CDR3 length: 13
V gene: TRBV7-9

CDR3 DNA: TGTGCCAGCAGCCGGCGGGGGAAGGTGGTAGGCGAGCAGTACTTC
CDR3 protein: CASSRRGKVVGEQYF
clone size: -
J gene: TRBJ2-7
D gene: TRBD2
CDR3 length: 15
V gene: TRBV2

CDR3 DNA: TGTGCCAGCAGCTCGAGGGACAGGATTGATCAGCCCCAGCATTTT
CDR3 protein: CASSSRDRIDQPQHF
clone size: -
J gene: TRBJ1-5
D gene: TRBD1
CDR3 length: 15
V gene: TRBV28

CDR3 DNA: TGTTCCAGTACATCTGGGAACACTGAAGCTTTCTTT
CDR3 protein: CSSTSGNTEAFF
clone size: -
J gene: TRBJ1-1
D gene: -
CDR3 length: 12
V gene: TRBV7-9

CDR3 DNA: TGTGCCAGTAGTCAGGGGAACACTGAAGCTTTCTTT
CDR3 protein: CASSQGNTEAFF
clone size: -
J gene: TRBJ1-1
D gene: -
CDR3 length: 12
V gene: TRBV19

CDR3 DNA: TGTGCCACCAGCAGAGATTTAAACAGGGTGGAAAAACTGTTTTTT
CDR3 protein: CATSRDLNRVEKLFF
clone size: few
J gene: TRBJ1-4
D gene: -
CDR3 length: 15
V gene: TRBV15

CDR3 DNA: TGTGCCAGCAGCCCAGGCCACGGGGTATCGGAGACCCAGTACTTC
CDR3 protein: CASSPGHGVSETQYF
clone size: -
J gene: TRBJ2-5
D gene: -
CDR3 length: 15
V gene: TRBV6-1

CDR3 DNA: TGTGCCACCAGTAAAAGACGGCTAGCGGGGGGGGGTATAGTAACAGATACGCAGTATTTT
CDR3 protein: CATSKRRLAGGGIVTDTQYF
clone size: -
J gene: TRBJ2-3
D gene: TRBD2
CDR3 length: 20
V gene: TRBV15

CDR3 DNA: TGCGCCAGCAGCCTCGACCCCGGGACAGTTAATTCACCCCTCCACTTT
CDR3 protein: CASSLDPGTVNSPLHF
clone size: -
J gene: TRBJ1-6
D gene: TRBD1
CDR3 length: 16
V gene: TRBV4-1

CDR3 DNA: TGTGCCAGCAGCTGGGGGGGCGAGGATCAGCCCCAGCATTTT
CDR3 protein: CASSWGGEDQPQHF
clone size: -
J gene: TRBJ1-5
D gene: -
CDR3 length: 14
V gene: TRBV5-4

CDR3 DNA: TGTGCCAGCAGCTTGGTTGGAGTCGGGAGAGCCCAGCATTTT
CDR3 protein: CASSLVGVGRAQHF
clone size: -
J gene: TRBJ1-5
D gene: -
CDR3 length: 14
V gene: TRBV5-8

CDR3 DNA: TGTGCCAGTGGACTAGCGGGGGGCACAGATACGCAGTATTTT
CDR3 protein: CASGLAGGTDTQYF
clone size: few
J gene: TRBJ2-3
D gene: TRBD2
CDR3 length: 14
V gene: TRBV25-1

CDR3 DNA: TGTGCTAGCAGCTTAACGCGCTCCCTCCAAGAGACCCAGTACTTC
CDR3 protein: CASSLTRSLQETQYF
clone size: -
J gene: TRBJ2-5
D gene: -
CDR3 length: 15
V gene: TRBV7-7

CDR3 DNA: TGCGCCAGCAGCCTCACCGGGACAGATTACGAGCAGTACTTC
CDR3 protein: CASSLTGTDYEQYF
clone size: -
J gene: TRBJ2-7
D gene: TRBD1
CDR3 length: 14
V gene: TRBV5-1

CDR3 DNA: TGTGCCAGCAGTGGGACAGCGAGGAACTATGGCTACACCTTC
CDR3 protein: CASSGTARNYGYTF
clone size: -
J gene: TRBJ1-2
D gene: -
CDR3 length: 14
V gene: TRBV2

CDR3 DNA: TGTGCTAGTGGTTTGGTACGGCTAGAGGGAAGCTCCTACAATGAGCAGTTCTTC
CDR3 protein: CASGLVRLEGSSYNEQFF
clone size: -
J gene: TRBJ2-1
D gene: -
CDR3 length: 18
V gene: TRBV12-5

CDR3 DNA: TGTGCTAGCAGCGCCACCGGACAGGGTATCGGGGAGCTGTTTTTT
CDR3 protein: CASSATGQGIGELFF
clone size: -
J gene: TRBJ2-2
D gene: TRBD1
CDR3 length: 15
V gene: TRBV7-7

CDR3 DNA: TGTGCCAGCAGCGCCCGGAGGCTCTCTGGGGCCAACGTCCTGACTTTC
CDR3 protein: CASSARRLSGANVLTF
clone size: -
J gene: TRBJ2-6
D gene: -
CDR3 length: 16
V gene: TRBV9

CDR3 DNA: TGTGCCAGCAGTTACTCAGGGGTTTCGAACACCGGGGAGCTGTTTTTT
CDR3 protein: CASSYSGVSNTGELFF
clone size: -
J gene: TRBJ2-2
D gene: -
CDR3 length: 16
V gene: TRBV6-5

CDR3 DNA: TGTGCCAGCAGCTTAAGCATCGGGACAGGGGGGTTCTACGAGCAGTACTTC
CDR3 protein: CASSLSIGTGGFYEQYF
clone size: -
J gene: TRBJ2-7
D gene: TRBD1
CDR3 length: 17
V gene: TRBV5-4

CDR3 DNA: TGTGCCAGCAGCTTGGTTGGGACAGGGGGCCTCCTTAGCTACACCTTC
CDR3 protein: CASSLVGTGGLLSYTF
clone size: -
J gene: TRBJ1-2
D gene: TRBD1
CDR3 length: 16
V gene: TRBV5-4

CDR3 DNA: TGTGCCAGTAGTTCCAACAGGGGGCGAAAGGGCTACGAGCAGTACTTC
CDR3 protein: CASSSNRGRKGYEQYF
clone size: -
J gene: TRBJ2-7
D gene: TRBD1
CDR3 length: 16
V gene: TRBV19

CDR3 DNA: TGTGCCAGCAGCCCTAGCACAGATACGCAGTATTTT
CDR3 protein: CASSPSTDTQYF
clone size: -
J gene: TRBJ2-3
D gene: -
CDR3 length: 12
V gene: TRBV7-2